The entry that follows covers one T cell receptor (beta chain) sequence. This entry comes from a study of blood T cell repertoires in COVID-19. The assay was immunoSEQ multiplex PCR, and TCRdb's table has in-frame clones only and misses some. The sample includes about 120,000 clones, approximately 87% seen only once; the top ten take 2% to 2.5%. Sequencing was carried out using peripheral blood. This receptor was obtained from a man aged 25-45 years with acute or convalescent COVID-19.

The CDR3 here is CASSFRDSSYNEQFF. As DNA, the CDR3 is TGTGCCAGCAGTTTCCGGGACAGCTCCTACAATGAGCAGTTCTTC. The chain carries TRBV28 and TRBJ2-1; 7 bases map to TRBD1. This CDR3 is built from 15 residues. V shed 3 bases, J shed 0 bases, and the junction held 2 bases outside the gene matches. Germline CDR1 MDHEN, CDR2 SYDVKM.